What follows are 20 T cell receptor beta chains derived from one specimen sequenced in a study of response to subunit inactivated influenza vaccine. TCRdb passed the RT-PCR reads through MiXCR, listing each CDR3 protein once. The repertoire consists of hundreds of thousands of distinct CDR3 sequences, with around 13% occurring once and the leading ten covering 7.6%. Sequencing used PBMCs from blood, obtained around 15 days before vaccination. These receptors were taken from a man in his fifties who received an inactivated influenza vaccine.

V gene TRBV20-1 combines with J gene TRBJ2-3, with TRBD2 identical over 7 bases. V lost 6 bases, J lost 4 bases, and 4 bases stayed unmatched. The CDR3 is made up of 12 amino acids. Germline assignment: CDR1 DFQATT and CDR2 SNEGSKA (reference sequence). The CDR3 here is CSARAGADTQYF. The DNA of the CDR3 is TGCAGTGCGCGTGCGGGAGCAGATACGCAGTATTTT.

This clonotype was seen only a few times. This chain uses TRBV6-1 with TRBJ2-1; possibly TRBD2 for D (6 bases). The CDR3 length is 16 residues. The ends were cut back, 5 bases at V and 8 bases at J, with 22 bases in the middle. The germline V gene encodes CDR1 MNHNS and CDR2 SASEGT. In DNA, the CDR3 is TGTGCCAGCAGTCCCGGCGCGGTAGGAGGGTTAGATGAGCAGTTCTTC. Translating gives CASSPGAVGGLDEQFF.

In this sample, this clonotype turned up a few times. The rearrangement uses TRBV6-6 and TRBJ2-7; the D is unclear. From germline, CDR1 is MNHNY and CDR2 SVGAGI (reference sequence). The CDR3 has 13 residues. V lost 4 bases and J 6 bases, leaving 13 bases between the germline ends. CDR3 sequence (DNA): TGTGCCAGCAGTTCCCTCTGGGGTCTCGAGCAGTACTTC. Amino acid sequence: CASSSLWGLEQYF.

J is TRBJ2-1 and V is TRBV12-3 or TRBV12-4, with TRBD2 identical over 12 bases. The V segment lost 6 bases and the J segment 5 bases; nucleotides outside the gene matches: 8. The CDR3 is 16 amino acids. The CDR3 region is CASSLTSGRLDNEQFF. DNA of the CDR3: TGTGCCAGCAGCCTAACTAGCGGGAGGTTGGACAATGAGCAGTTCTTC.

V and J are TRBV20-1 and TRBJ1-1; 9 nucleotides agree with TRBD1. J gave up 3 bases and V 3 bases, and 8 bases lay outside the gene matches. The CDR3 runs to 15 residues. The germline gives CDR1 DFQATT, CDR2 SNEGSKA (reference sequence). Written as DNA, the CDR3 is TGCAGTGCTAGTCCGCCGGGACAGGGTGACACTGAAGCTTTCTTT. It specifies CSASPPGQGDTEAFF.

The rearrangement joins TRBV28 to TRBJ1-5, with a possible D match to TRBD1 (5 bases). Germline lookup yields CDR1 MDHEN and CDR2 SYDVKM. The CDR3 length is 18 residues. Between the trimmed V and J ends, which lost 7 bases and 3 bases, there was a span of 25 bases. CDR3 in amino acids: CASTFAGAAYYFNQPQHF. The CDR3 region has the DNA TGTGCCAGCACCTTCGCCGGGGCCGCCTATTACTTCAATCAGCCCCAGCATTTT.

The CDR3 loop reads CASSLTGTGIDGYTF. The CDR3 bases are TGTGCCAGCTCACTAACCGGGACAGGAATTGATGGCTACACCTTC. The chain links TRBV18 to TRBJ1-2, with TRBD1 matching 8 bases. V trimming: 4 bases; J trimming: 6 bases; junction bases outside the gene matches: 10. This CDR3 has 15 amino acids. Germline lookup yields CDR1 KGHSH and CDR2 LQKENI.

This clonotype was picked up a small number of times. This chain connects TRBV2 to TRBJ1-1; 7 nucleotides agree with TRBD1. The CDR3 contains 14 residues. V lost 6 bases to trimming and J lost 7 bases; unmatched junction nucleotides: 11. Germline-derived CDR1 and CDR2 are SNHLY and FYNNEI. CDR3 in amino acids: CASRDPGGYNEAFF. CDR3 nucleotides: TGTGCCAGCAGGGATCCAGGGGGATACAATGAAGCTTTCTTT. Filled out from reference TRBV2 and TRBJ1-1, the complete variable domain reads EPEVTQTPSHQVTQMGQEVILRCVPISNHLYFYWYRQILGQKVEFLVSFYNNEISEKSEIFDDQFSVERPDGSNFTLKIRSTKLEDSAMYFCASRDPGGYNEAFFGQGTRLTVV.

This clonotype was recorded a few times. The V call is TRBV29-1, the J call TRBJ2-2, with TRBD2 matching 11 bases. The CDR3 length is 14 residues. Germline assignment: CDR1 SQVTM and CDR2 ANQGSEA. After removal of 4 bases from V and 7 bases from J, the junction contained 5 bases not matched to a gene. CDR3 in DNA: TGCAGCGTTGGCCTGACTAGCGGGGTCGGGGAGCTGTTTTTT. Its translation: CSVGLTSGVGELFF.

This clonotype turned up a few times. V and J are TRBV28 and TRBJ2-1; a weak D match, TRBD2 (6 bases). The CDR3 covers 16 residues. Trimming pared 8 bases from V and 2 bases from J, leaving 19 bases between. CDR1 MDHEN and CDR2 SYDVKM come from the germline V gene. CDR3 nucleotides: TGTGCCAGCCTCCCCCCTCTAGCGCTAACCTACAATGAGCAGTTCTTC. The encoded protein is CASLPPLALTYNEQFF.

This clonotype was detected ten times or more. The rearrangement links TRBV6-5 to TRBJ2-5, with 9 bases aligning to TRBD1. CDR1 is MNHEY and CDR2 is SVGAGI in the germline V gene. The CDR3 is 13 residues long. V lost 3 bases, J lost 6 bases, and 2 bases stayed unmatched. The CDR3 bases are TGTGCCAGCAGTTATGACAGGGGGAAGACCCAGTACTTC. Amino acid sequence: CASSYDRGKTQYF.

This clonotype was counted a few times. The chain is built from TRBV28 and TRBJ1-1, with a weak D call TRBD1 (6 bases). Germline CDR1 is MDHEN and CDR2 is SYDVKM. Between the trimmed V and J ends, which lost 6 bases and 1 base, there was a span of 12 bases. The CDR3 runs 14 residues. For the CDR3, the DNA is TGTGCCAGCAGGTTACTACAGGGGAACACTGAAGCTTTCTTT. It yields the protein CASRLLQGNTEAFF.

This clonotype was seen only a few times. V gene TRBV20-1 combines with J gene TRBJ1-2; TRBD1 is a possible D gene (5 bases). With 7 bases removed from V and 8 bases from J, the gap between germline ends came to 14 bases. Germline assignment: CDR1 DFQATT and CDR2 SNEGSKA (reference sequence). The CDR3 spans 11 residues. The chain's CDR3 is CSVPVGGGYTF. CDR3 DNA: TGCAGTGTCCCCGTGGGGGGAGGCTACACCTTC.

The chain has TRBV3-1 and TRBJ2-7; TRBD1 might be the D (6 bases). The CDR3 has 14 amino acids. V was pared by 6 bases and J by 2 bases, with 14 bases between. Germline loops: CDR1 LGHDT, CDR2 YNNKEL (reference sequence). The CDR3 region has the DNA TGTGCCAGCAGTAAATTGGACAGCGCCTACGAGCAGTACTTC. Residues: CASSKLDSAYEQYF.

This clonotype was counted ten times or more. The rearrangement joins TRBV29-1 to TRBJ2-7; 8 bases match TRBD2. Germline trimming cut 3 bases from V and 7 bases from J; bases unmatched to any gene: 11. The CDR3 sequence is 14 residues long. Germline CDR1 is SQVTM and CDR2 is ANQGSEA. CDR3 nucleotides: TGCAGCGTTGACGCCGGGAGGGCCTTGGGGGAGCAGTACTTC. It codes for CSVDAGRALGEQYF.

The chain carries TRBV7-6 and TRBJ2-7, with 8 positions matching TRBD2. With 1 base clipped from V and 0 bases from J, the junction kept 5 bases outside the gene matches. The germline CDR1 and CDR2 sequences are SGHVS and FNYEAQ. The CDR3 consists of 16 residues. CDR3 region: CASSLESGRSSYEQYF. Written as DNA, the CDR3 is TGTGCCAGCAGCTTAGAAAGCGGGAGATCCTCCTACGAGCAGTACTTC. The variable domain in full, completed from reference TRBV7-6 and TRBJ2-7, reads GAGVSQSPRYKVTKRGQDVALRCDPISGHVSLYWYRQALGQGPEFLTYFNYEAQQDKSGLPNDRFSAERPEGSISTLTIQRTEQRDSAMYRCASSLESGRSSYEQYFGPGTRLTVT.

This clonotype has more than one count but fewer than ten. The chain employs TRBV12-3 or TRBV12-4 and TRBJ1-4, with 9 bases fitting TRBD1. V gave up 7 bases and J gave up 7 bases; unmatched junction bases: 10. There are 15 residues in the CDR3. CDR3 DNA: TGTGCCAGCACCGAGGACGGGACAGGGTTTGAAAAACTGTTTTTT. Translated, it gives CASTEDGTGFEKLFF.

This sequence joins TRBV6-2 or TRBV6-3 and TRBJ1-5, with D tentatively TRBD1 (5 bases). Germline values: CDR1 MNHEY, CDR2 SVGEGT. Trimming cost V 2 bases and J 7 bases, with 18 bases left between them. The CDR3 is 16 residues long. The CDR3 sequence is CASSYPRGGRIQPQHF. The CDR3 bases are TGTGCCAGCAGTTACCCTCGGGGCGGTCGCATCCAGCCCCAGCATTTT.

The CDR3, as DNA: TGCAGTGCTAGCGGGGGGGGTAACGTCCATACGCAGTATTTT. Protein: CSASGGGNVHTQYF. The J gene is TRBJ2-3, the V gene TRBV20-1; TRBD2 matches at 8 bases. The CDR3 extends over 14 amino acids. The V gene's germline CDR1 is DFQATT and CDR2 SNEGSKA (reference sequence). Trimming removed 3 bases from V and 7 bases from J; junction bases left unmatched: 9.

The V gene is TRBV6-2 or TRBV6-3, the J gene TRBJ1-6; D is undetermined. With 7 bases removed from V and 0 bases from J, the gap between germline ends came to 13 bases. CDR3 length: 16 residues. Germline CDR1 and CDR2: MNHEY and SVGEGT. CDR3 protein: CASTLDGSSYNSPLHF. The CDR3 DNA is TGTGCCAGCACCTTGGACGGGAGCTCCTATAATTCACCCCTCCACTTT.